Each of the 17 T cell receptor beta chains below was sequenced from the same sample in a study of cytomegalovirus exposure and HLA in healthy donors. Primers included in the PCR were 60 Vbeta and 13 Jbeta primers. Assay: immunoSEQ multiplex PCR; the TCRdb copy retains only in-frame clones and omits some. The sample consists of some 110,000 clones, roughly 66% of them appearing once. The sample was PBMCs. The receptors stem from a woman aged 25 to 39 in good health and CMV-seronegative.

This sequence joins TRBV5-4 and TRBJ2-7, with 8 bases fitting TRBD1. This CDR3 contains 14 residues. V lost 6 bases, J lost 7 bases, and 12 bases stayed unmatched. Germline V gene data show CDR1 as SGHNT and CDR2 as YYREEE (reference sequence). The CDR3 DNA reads TGTGCCAGCACCCAGACAGGGGTACTGAGGGAGCAGTACTTC. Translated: CASTQTGVLREQYF.

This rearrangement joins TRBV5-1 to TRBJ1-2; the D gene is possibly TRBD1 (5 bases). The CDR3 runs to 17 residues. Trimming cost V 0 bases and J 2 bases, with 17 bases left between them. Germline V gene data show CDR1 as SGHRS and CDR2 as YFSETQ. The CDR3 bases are TGCGCCAGCAGCTTGGAAGGGCAGGGTCTCTCAAACTATGGCTACACCTTC. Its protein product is CASSLEGQGLSNYGYTF.

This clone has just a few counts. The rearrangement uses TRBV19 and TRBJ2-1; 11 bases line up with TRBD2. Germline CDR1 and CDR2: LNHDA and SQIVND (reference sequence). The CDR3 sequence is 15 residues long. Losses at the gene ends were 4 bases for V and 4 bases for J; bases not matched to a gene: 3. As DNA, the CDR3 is TGTGCCAGTAGTACACTAGCGGGAGAGTACAATGAGCAGTTCTTC. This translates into CASSTLAGEYNEQFF.

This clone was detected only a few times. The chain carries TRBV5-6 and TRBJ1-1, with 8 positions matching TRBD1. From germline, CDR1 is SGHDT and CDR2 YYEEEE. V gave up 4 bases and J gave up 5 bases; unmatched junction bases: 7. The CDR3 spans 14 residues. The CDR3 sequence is CASSPDRVETEAFF. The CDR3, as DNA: TGTGCCAGCAGCCCGGACAGGGTCGAGACTGAAGCTTTCTTT.

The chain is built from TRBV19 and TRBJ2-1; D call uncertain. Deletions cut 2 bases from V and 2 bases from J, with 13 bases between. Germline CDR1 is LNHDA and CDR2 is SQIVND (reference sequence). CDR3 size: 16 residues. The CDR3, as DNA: TGTGCCAGTAGTATAATGGCGGCAGCGCCCTACAATGAGCAGTTCTTC. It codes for CASSIMAAAPYNEQFF.

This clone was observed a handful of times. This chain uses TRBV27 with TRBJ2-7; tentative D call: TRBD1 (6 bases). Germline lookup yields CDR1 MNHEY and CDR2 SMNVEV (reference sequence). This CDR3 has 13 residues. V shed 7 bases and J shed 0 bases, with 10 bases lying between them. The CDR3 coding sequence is TGTGCCAGCACCCGGGACAACTCCTACGAGCAGTACTTC. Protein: CASTRDNSYEQYF.

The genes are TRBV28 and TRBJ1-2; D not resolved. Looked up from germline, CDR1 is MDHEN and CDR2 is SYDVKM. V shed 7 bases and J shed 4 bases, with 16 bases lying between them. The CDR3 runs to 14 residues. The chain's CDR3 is CASTLLDGGYGYTF. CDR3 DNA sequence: TGTGCCAGCACCCTCCTCGACGGCGGCTATGGCTACACCTTC.

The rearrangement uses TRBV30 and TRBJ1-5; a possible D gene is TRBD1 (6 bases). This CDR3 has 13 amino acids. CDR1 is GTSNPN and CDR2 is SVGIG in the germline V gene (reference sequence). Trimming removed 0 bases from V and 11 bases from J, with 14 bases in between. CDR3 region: CAWSVQGFSAQHF. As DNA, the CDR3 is TGTGCCTGGAGTGTACAGGGTTTTTCGGCCCAGCATTTT. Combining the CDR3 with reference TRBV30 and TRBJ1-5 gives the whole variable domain SQTIHQWPATLVQPVGSPLSLECTVEGTSNPNLYWYRQAAGRGLQLLFYSVGIGQISSEVPQNLSASRPQDRQFILSSKKLLLSDSGFYLCAWSVQGFSAQHFGDGTRLSIL.

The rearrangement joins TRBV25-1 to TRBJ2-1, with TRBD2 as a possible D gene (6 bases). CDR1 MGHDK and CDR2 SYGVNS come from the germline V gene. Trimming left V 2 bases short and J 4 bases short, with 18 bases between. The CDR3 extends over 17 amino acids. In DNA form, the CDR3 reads TGTGCCAGCAGTGAAGGGCGTTGGCGGGAAGATTACAATGAGCAGTTCTTC. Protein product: CASSEGRWREDYNEQFF.

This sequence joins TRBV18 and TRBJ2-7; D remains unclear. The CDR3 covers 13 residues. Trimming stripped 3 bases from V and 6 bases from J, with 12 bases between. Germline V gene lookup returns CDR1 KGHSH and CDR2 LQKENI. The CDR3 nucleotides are TGTGCCAGCTCACCCCCCACTGTTGGCGAGCAGTACTTC. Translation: CASSPPTVGEQYF.

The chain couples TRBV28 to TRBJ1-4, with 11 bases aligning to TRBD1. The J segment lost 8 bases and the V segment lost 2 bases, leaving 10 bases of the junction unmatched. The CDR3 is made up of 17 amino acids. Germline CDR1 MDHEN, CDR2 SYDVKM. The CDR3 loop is CASSLVGTGGLGEKLFF. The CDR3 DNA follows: TGTGCCAGCAGTTTAGTCGGGACAGGGGGATTGGGGGAAAAACTGTTTTTT. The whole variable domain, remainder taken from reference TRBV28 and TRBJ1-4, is DVKVTQSSRYLVKRTGEKVFLECVQDMDHENMFWYRQDPGLGLRLIYFSYDVKMKEKGDIPEGYSVSREKKERFSLILESASTNQTSMYLCASSLVGTGGLGEKLFFGSGTQLSVL.

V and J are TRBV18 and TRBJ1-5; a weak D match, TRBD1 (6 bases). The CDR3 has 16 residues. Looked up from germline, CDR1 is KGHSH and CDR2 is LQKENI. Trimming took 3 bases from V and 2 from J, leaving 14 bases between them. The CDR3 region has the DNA TGTGCCAGCTCACCCCCCGGGACAACGGGCAATCAGCCCCAGCATTTT. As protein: CASSPPGTTGNQPQHF.

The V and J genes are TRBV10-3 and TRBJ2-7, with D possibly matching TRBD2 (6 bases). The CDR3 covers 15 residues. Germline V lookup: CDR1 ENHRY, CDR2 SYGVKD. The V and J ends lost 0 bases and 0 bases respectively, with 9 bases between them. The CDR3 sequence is CAISESAGSSYEQYF. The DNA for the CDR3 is TGTGCCATCAGTGAGTCGGCCGGGAGCTCCTACGAGCAGTACTTC.

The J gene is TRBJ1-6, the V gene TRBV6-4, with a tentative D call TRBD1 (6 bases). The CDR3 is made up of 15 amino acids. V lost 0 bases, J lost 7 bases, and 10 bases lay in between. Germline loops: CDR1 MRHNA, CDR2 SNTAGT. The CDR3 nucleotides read TGTGCCAGCAGTGACTCAGTACAGGGCAATTCACCCCTCCACTTT. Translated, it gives CASSDSVQGNSPLHF.

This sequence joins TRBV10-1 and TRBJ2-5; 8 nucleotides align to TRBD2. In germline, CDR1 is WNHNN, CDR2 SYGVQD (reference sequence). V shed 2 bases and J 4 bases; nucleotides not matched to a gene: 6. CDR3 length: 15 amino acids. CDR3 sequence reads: CASSEPGLGAETQYF. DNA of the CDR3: TGCGCCAGCAGTGAGCCGGGACTAGGCGCAGAGACCCAGTACTTC.

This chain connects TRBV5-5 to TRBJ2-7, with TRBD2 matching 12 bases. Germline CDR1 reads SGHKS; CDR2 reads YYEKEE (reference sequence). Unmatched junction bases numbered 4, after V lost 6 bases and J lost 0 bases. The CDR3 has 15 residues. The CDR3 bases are TGTGCCAGCACCTGGACTAGCGGGACCTCCTACGAGCAGTACTTC. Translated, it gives CASTWTSGTSYEQYF.

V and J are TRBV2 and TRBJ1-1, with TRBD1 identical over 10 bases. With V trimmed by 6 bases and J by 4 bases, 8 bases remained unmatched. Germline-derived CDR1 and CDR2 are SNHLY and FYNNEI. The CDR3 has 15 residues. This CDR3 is CASRRQGATGTEAFF. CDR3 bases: TGTGCCAGCAGGAGACAGGGGGCGACGGGCACTGAAGCTTTCTTT.